The 6 T cell receptor beta chains listed next were all sequenced from one sample in a study of radiation and T cells in renal cell carcinoma. Time point described: blood 2 weeks post-SBRT. This sample's treatment: 15 Gy SBRT to primary tumor, nephrectomy 4 weeks later. Profiled with immunoSEQ multiplex PCR; TCRdb holds only in-frame clones, not every one. The repertoire holds some 76,000 clones, with about 80% as singletons. The sequencing here drew on blood, taken from a patient whose treatment included radiotherapy and nephrectomy. These receptors were collected from a man aged 55 to 69 with renal cell carcinoma.

The chain couples TRBV13 to TRBJ2-3; D is unclear. Trimming stripped 7 bases from V and 4 bases from J, with 9 bases between. Germline V gene sequence: CDR1 PRHDT, CDR2 FYEKMQ (reference sequence). The CDR3 is made up of 12 amino acids. For the CDR3, the DNA is TGTGCCAGCACCCTTCTTTCAGATACGCAGTATTTT. Protein: CASTLLSDTQYF.

The chain joins TRBV19 to TRBJ2-1; TRBD1 agrees at 10 bases. The V segment lost 7 bases and the J segment 3 bases; nucleotides outside the gene matches: 6. This CDR3 has 15 residues. Germline CDR1 reads LNHDA; CDR2 reads SQIVND (reference sequence). DNA for the CDR3: TGTGCCAGTACTATGACAGGGGGCATCTACAATGAGCAGTTCTTC. Translated, it gives CASTMTGGIYNEQFF.

The J gene is TRBJ2-7, the V gene TRBV2, with D maybe TRBD2 (5 bases). V lost 5 bases to trimming and J lost 5 bases, with 16 bases between them. The CDR3 runs 14 residues. Germline V gene data show CDR1 as SNHLY and CDR2 as FYNNEI. The CDR3 DNA reads as TGTGCCAGCAGTCCGGACTCTACGGCAAACGAGCAGTACTTC. Protein: CASSPDSTANEQYF.

The chain employs TRBV7-2 and TRBJ2-7; the D is unclear. Per germline, CDR1 SGHTA and CDR2 FQGNSA. Trimming stripped 5 bases from V and 0 bases from J, with 17 bases between. The CDR3 runs 16 residues. CDR3 sequence reads: CASSPRARRNSYEQYF. The CDR3, as DNA: TGTGCCAGCAGCCCTCGGGCTAGGCGTAACTCCTACGAGCAGTACTTC.

The CDR3 sequence is CASSPGQRLAKNIQYF. The CDR3 DNA reads as TGCGCCAGCAGCCCGGGACAGAGACTAGCCAAAAACATTCAGTACTTC. J is TRBJ2-4 and V is TRBV5-1, with TRBD1 matching 7 bases. Losses at the gene ends were 4 bases for V and 0 bases for J; bases not matched to a gene: 7. CDR1 is SGHRS and CDR2 is YFSETQ in the germline V gene. This CDR3 contains 16 residues.

This clone was seen ten or more times. V is TRBV9 and J is TRBJ2-3; D is perhaps TRBD1 (6 bases). This CDR3 region has 18 residues. Germline V gene lookup returns CDR1 SGDLS and CDR2 YYNGEE. V lost 5 bases and J lost 2, with 24 bases in between. CDR3 in DNA: TGTGCCAGCAGTGACCTTCGCCGGGACACAGGGATCACAGATACGCAGTATTTT. The encoded protein is CASSDLRRDTGITDTQYF.